This T cell receptor beta chain was documented in a study of T-cell reconstitution after alpha-beta-depleted transplantation in children. Points from the study as a whole: For some patients, TCRbeta diversity was high at day 60 because of recipient T cells and thymic progenitors that survived. As was reported, about two months after transplant, alpha-beta T cells came from several hundred expanded graft clones. Diversity and T-cell counts at one year after transplant derived mostly from new T cells.

Preparation of the TCRbeta library involved a method that used unique molecular identifiers. Each CDR3 protein gets one entry after TCRdb re-called the PCR reads with MiXCR. The repertoire consists of more than 300,000 distinct CDR3 sequences, with about 17% occurring once and the leading ten covering roughly 41%. V lost 5 bases, J lost 5 bases, and 11 bases lay in between. This CDR3 contains 13 residues. Germline V CDR1 and CDR2: SGHNT, YENEEA. This clonotype has just a few counts. Its matching antigen is unknown. The sequence was collected from a male patient aged 2-15 years who had a stem cell transplant for acute lymphoblastic leukemia, so the T cells may come from the graft donor. The source material was PBMCs, mostly from graft donor cells, sampled 360 days after TCRalphabeta/CD19-depleted stem cell transplant. The rearrangement uses TRBV11-3 and TRBJ2-3; tentatively, D is TRBD2 (6 bases). The CDR3 nucleotides are TGTGCCAGCAGCCCCTCTAGCGAAGATACGCAGTATTTT. Its protein is CASSPSSEDTQYF.